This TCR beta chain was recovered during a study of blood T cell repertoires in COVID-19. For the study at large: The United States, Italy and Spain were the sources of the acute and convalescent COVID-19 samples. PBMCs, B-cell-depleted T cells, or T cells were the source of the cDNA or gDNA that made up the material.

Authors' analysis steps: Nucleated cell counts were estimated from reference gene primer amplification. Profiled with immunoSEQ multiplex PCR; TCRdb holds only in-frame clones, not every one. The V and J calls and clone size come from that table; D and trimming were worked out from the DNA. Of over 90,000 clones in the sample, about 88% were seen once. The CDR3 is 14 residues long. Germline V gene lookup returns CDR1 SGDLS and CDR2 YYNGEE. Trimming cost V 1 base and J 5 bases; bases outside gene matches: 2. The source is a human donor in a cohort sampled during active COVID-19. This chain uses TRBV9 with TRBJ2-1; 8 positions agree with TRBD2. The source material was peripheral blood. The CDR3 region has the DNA TGTGCCAGCAGCGTATACGGGGGGGACAATGAGCAGTTCTTC. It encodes CASSVYGGDNEQFF.